This T cell receptor (beta chain) was identified in a study of graft-versus-host responses after intestinal transplantation. Background on the study: Multivisceral, liver-intestinal, or isolated intestinal transplants were performed in recipients. Study results and caveats: GvH clones turned up in recipient marrow; some had shown up first in ileum or blood. Graft-donor T cell macrochimerism coincided with high graft-versus-host to host-versus-graft clonal ratios in allografts. Early HvG declines after transplant were associated with peak circulating GvH clone levels.

The CDR3 has 17 residues. Trimming cost V 1 base and J 3 bases, with 18 bases left between them. The germline V gene has CDR1 LGHNA and CDR2 YNFKEQ. Assay used: immunoSEQ multiplex PCR; TCRdb lists only in-frame clones, some missing. The sample has tens of thousands of clones, approximately 96% seen once. Note on this clone: Its antigen remains unknown.

Sequenced material: PBMCs, taken 16 days after intestinal transplant. The chain recombines TRBV4-2 with TRBJ2-5; TRBD2 is a possible D gene (5 bases). The clonotype was recovered from a human patient who received an intestinal transplant, so some T cells may come from the graft donor. The CDR3 DNA follows: TGTGCCAGCAGCCAAGGTACCCATACCCTAGCAAAAGAGACCCAGTACTTC. Amino acid sequence: CASSQGTHTLAKETQYF.